This is a list of T cell receptor beta chains from one sample in a study of control samples from healthy donors and cancer patients. Profiled with immunoSEQ multiplex PCR; TCRdb holds only in-frame clones, not every one. The sample lists about 150,000 clones, 92% occurring once. The sample taken for sequencing was blood. The receptor source for this set is a woman aged 25 to 45 in good health. Each CDR3 is given with its conserved first and last residue. The order of the fields is J gene, V gene, clone size, D gene, CDR3 protein, CDR3 DNA. A D gene is named only where the DNA matches it firmly. Size is stated for part of the rows, as once, few or many counts, or as a class when the clone is expanded.

TRBJ2-5 | TRBV5-1 | - | - | CASSLVYSQETQYF | TGCGCCAGCAGCTTGGTGTACAGCCAAGAGACCCAGTACTTC
TRBJ2-7 | TRBV5-1 | - | TRBD1 | CASSLDRGAYEQYF | TGCGCCAGCAGCTTGGACAGGGGAGCCTACGAGCAGTACTTC
TRBJ2-5 | TRBV24-1 | once | TRBD2 | CATSDNAPSGSYGETQYF | TGTGCCACCAGTGATAATGCACCTAGCGGGAGTTATGGAGAGACCCAGTACTTC
TRBJ2-3 | TRBV2 | - | - | CASSVTSTDTQYF | TGTGCCAGCAGTGTCACGAGCACAGATACGCAGTATTTT
TRBJ2-1 | TRBV30 | - | TRBD2 | CAWRREGPNEQFF | TGTGCCTGGAGGCGGGAGGGCCCCAATGAGCAGTTCTTC
TRBJ2-5 | TRBV19 | once | TRBD2 | CASSSGTSGIETQYF | TGTGCCAGTAGTTCCGGGACTAGCGGGATAGAGACCCAGTACTTC
TRBJ2-1 | TRBV7-9 | - | TRBD2 | CASRWTSGSSPLFF | TGTGCCAGCAGGTGGACTAGTGGAAGCTCTCCTCTGTTCTTC
TRBJ1-1 | TRBV6-5 | - | TRBD1 | CASSPRTGTEAFF | TGTGCCAGCAGTCCCCGGACAGGTACTGAAGCTTTCTTT
TRBJ1-1 | TRBV4-2 | - | TRBD1 | CASSQEQGVLDTEAFF | TGTGCCAGCAGCCAAGAACAGGGGGTTTTGGACACTGAAGCTTTCTTT
TRBJ1-1 | TRBV21-1 | - | - | CGGGPGTEAFF | TGTGGGGGGGGGCCGGGGACTGAAGCTTTCTTT
TRBJ2-3 | TRBV9 | - | TRBD2 | CASSVSGGTDTQYF | TGTGCCAGCAGCGTTTCGGGAGGAACAGATACGCAGTATTTT
TRBJ1-2 | TRBV6-2/TRBV6-3 | - | - | CASSPRDNYGYTF | TGTGCCAGCAGCCCCCGGGACAACTATGGCTACACCTTC
TRBJ1-1 | TRBV4-1 | - | - | CASSLTENTEAFF | TGCGCCAGCAGCCTAACAGAGAACACTGAAGCTTTCTTT
TRBJ1-4 | TRBV9 | - | - | CASSGGTTNEKLFF | TGTGCCAGCAGCGGGGGGACAACTAATGAAAAACTGTTTTTT
TRBJ2-3 | TRBV7-6 | - | - | CASSLPEGNWADTQYF | TGTGCCAGCAGCTTACCCGAGGGTAATTGGGCAGATACGCAGTATTTT
TRBJ2-1 | TRBV12-3/TRBV12-4 | - | - | CASSHGTFNEQFF | TGTGCCAGCAGTCACGGGACATTTAATGAGCAGTTCTTC
TRBJ1-5 | TRBV2 | - | - | CASSRDNNQPQHF | TGTGCCAGCAGCAGGGATAACAATCAGCCCCAGCATTTT
TRBJ2-7 | TRBV2 | - | TRBD1 | CASRTRTGSSYEQYF | TGTGCCAGCAGAACCAGGACAGGCAGCTCCTACGAGCAGTACTTC
TRBJ1-2 | TRBV19 | - | - | CASRPWTDSIRGYTF | TGTGCCAGTAGACCCTGGACGGACTCTATACGGGGCTACACCTTC
TRBJ1-5 | TRBV6-1 | few | - | CASSEDLGNPNQPQHF | TGTGCCAGCAGTGAAGATCTGGGGAACCCGAATCAGCCCCAGCATTTT
TRBJ2-7 | TRBV30 | - | TRBD2 | CAWTLRLAGDYEQYF | TGTGCCTGGACCCTCCGACTAGCGGGAGACTACGAGCAGTACTTC
TRBJ1-4 | TRBV18 | - | - | CASGWDREKLFF | TGTGCCAGCGGATGGGACCGTGAAAAACTGTTTTTT